This T cell receptor beta chain was captured by sequencing in a study of post-analysis software for immune sequencing data. Regarding the study as a whole: Same-batch preparations were strongly co-clustered by F measure.

cDNA libraries of TCR beta carried unique molecular identifiers. TCRdb called the PCR reads again in MiXCR, with one record for every CDR3 protein. The sample holds hundreds of thousands of distinct CDR3 sequences; roughly 38% are singletons and the top ten take around 8%. In the case of this clonotype: Its antigen is unidentified.

Sequencing used blood. This TCR was sampled from a girl aged 2-9 years with multiple sclerosis.

This CDR3 reads CSVERLVYNEQFF. Written as DNA, the CDR3 is TGCAGCGTTGAGCGACTAGTTTACAATGAGCAGTTCTTC. V is TRBV29-1 and J is TRBJ2-1, with D tentatively TRBD2 (6 bases). The V gene lost 3 bases and the J gene lost 4 bases, with 10 bases spanning the gap. From germline, CDR1 is SQVTM and CDR2 ANQGSEA. CDR3 length equals 13 residues.